This entry features one TCR beta chain sequence. Clones were read by immunoSEQ multiplex PCR, and TCRdb kept only the in-frame ones, dropping some. The repertoire holds about 38,000 clones, with 70% to 80% as singletons. V was cut by 10 bases and J by 3 bases, with 21 bases left in between. This CDR3 is 15 amino acids long. Germline V gene data show CDR1 as SNHLY and CDR2 as FYNNEI. This sample stems from a study of memory CD4+ T cells and cytomegalovirus serostatus. The sort gate was single viable CD3+CD4+CD8-CD45RO+ cells for memory CD4+ T cells. The chain combines TRBV2 with TRBJ2-5; no clear D gene. The TCR comes from an adult in good health and CMV-seropositive. Sequenced: memory CD4+ T cells from blood. For the CDR3, the DNA is TGTGCCATAGCTTCCTCCCGTGCCCGTAAAGAGACCCAGTACTTC. This encodes CAIASSRARKETQYF.